Sequencing of this T cell receptor beta chain was carried out in a study of T cell repertoires in cytomegalovirus infection (dated by TCRdb to between 2017 and 2020). For the study in its entirety: The peptide stimulations were aimed at well-studied HLA-B-restricted epitopes as well as recently identified HLA-C-restricted CMV epitopes, whose presentation resists viral immunomodulation. Because public TCR beta signatures pointed to carriage of CMV infection together with the matching HLA type, the HLA type of each donor mattered for the analysis. General study outcomes and caveats: Cumulative frequency of public TCR beta family members discriminated carriers of CMV infection plus the relevant HLA type in this cohort and an independent approximately 370-donor cohort. The ex vivo response was dominated by HLA-C-restricted CMV-specific TCR beta clonotypes, and the single most frequent clonotype in two of eight donors was supplied by these HLA-C-restricted clonotypes.

The V end loses 0 bases and the J end loses 0 bases, and a stretch of 14 bases separates them. CDR3 length: 17 amino acids, cysteine to phenylalanine. Only the CDR3 region is kept as DNA, spanning 51 bases read in frame from base 1. Based on the germline V gene, the CDR1 and CDR2 sequences are SGHTA and FQGNSA. The instrument was an Illumina HiSeq 1500. TCRdb trimmed public reads at Q25 via fastp, called clones via MiXCR and kept in-frame beta chains. Rows with one shared CDR3 protein collapse into an entry with the most common genes and DNA. The table for this sample lists some 560,000 distinct CDR3 sequences; about 40% of them were counted only once. 48% of the sample belongs to the ten largest clones. This specimen's treatment or condition label, interpreted: in vitro stimulation with specific CMV peptide epitopes to enrich CMV-specific T cells. Notes on this clonotype: Its target antigen remains unknown. No qualities accompany the bases; no much larger clone lies one base away.

The input for sequencing was cultured PBMCs, taken from culture after CMV antigen stimulation. The source of this sequence is a human donor in good health (CMV status not recorded). Some clones in this sample may be carry-over from other donors' samples. The chain uses TRBV7-2 and TRBJ1-2; confidence is insufficient to name the D gene. The nucleotide sequence is given as TGTGCCAGCAGCTTAGCAGTAGTCTTGGCAGCTAACTATGGCTACACCTTC. It codes for CASSLAVVLAANYGYTF.